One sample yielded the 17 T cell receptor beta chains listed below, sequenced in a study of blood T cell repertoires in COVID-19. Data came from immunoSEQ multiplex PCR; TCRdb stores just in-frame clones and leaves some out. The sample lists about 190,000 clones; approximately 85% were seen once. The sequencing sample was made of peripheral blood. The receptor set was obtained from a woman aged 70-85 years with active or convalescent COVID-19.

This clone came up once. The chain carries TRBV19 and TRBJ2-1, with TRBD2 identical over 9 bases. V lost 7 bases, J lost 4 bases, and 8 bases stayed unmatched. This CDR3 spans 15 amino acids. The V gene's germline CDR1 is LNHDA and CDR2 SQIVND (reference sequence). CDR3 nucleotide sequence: TGTGCCAGTACAGCTGGGACTAGCCATTACAATGAGCAGTTCTTC. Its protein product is CASTAGTSHYNEQFF.

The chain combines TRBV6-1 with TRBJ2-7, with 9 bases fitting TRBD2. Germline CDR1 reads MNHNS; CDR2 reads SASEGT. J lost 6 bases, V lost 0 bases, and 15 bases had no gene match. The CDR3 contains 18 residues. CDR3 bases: TGTGCCAGCAGTGAAGCGCTTCGGGCGGGAGGGCACCCTCTCGAGCAGTACTTC. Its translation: CASSEALRAGGHPLEQYF.

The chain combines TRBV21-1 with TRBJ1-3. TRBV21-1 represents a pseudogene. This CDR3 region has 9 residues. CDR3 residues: CARSRPTRF. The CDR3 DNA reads TGTGCCAGGTCGCGGCCCACTCGTTTT.

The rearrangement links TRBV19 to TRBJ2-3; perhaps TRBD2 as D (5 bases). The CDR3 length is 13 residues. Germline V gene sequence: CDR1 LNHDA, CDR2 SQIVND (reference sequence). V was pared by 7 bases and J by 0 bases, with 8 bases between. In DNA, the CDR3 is TGTGCCAGTAAGCCTAGCAGCACAGATACGCAGTATTTT. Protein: CASKPSSTDTQYF.

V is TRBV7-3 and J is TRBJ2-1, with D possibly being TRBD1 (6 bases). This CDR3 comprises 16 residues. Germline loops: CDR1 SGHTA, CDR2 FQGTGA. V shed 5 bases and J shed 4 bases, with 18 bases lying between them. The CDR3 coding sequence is TGTGCCAGCAGCCTCAGTACAGGGCCCTCTTACAATGAGCAGTTCTTC. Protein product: CASSLSTGPSYNEQFF.

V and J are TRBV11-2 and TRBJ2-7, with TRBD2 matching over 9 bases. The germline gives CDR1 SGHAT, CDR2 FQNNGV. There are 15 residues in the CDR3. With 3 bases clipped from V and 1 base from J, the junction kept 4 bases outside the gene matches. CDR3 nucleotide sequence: TGTGCCAGCAGCTTTGGACTAGCGATATCCTACGAGCAGTACTTC. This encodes CASSFGLAISYEQYF. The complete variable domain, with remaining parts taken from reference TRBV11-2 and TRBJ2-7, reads EAGVAQSPRYKIIEKRQSVAFWCNPISGHATLYWYQQILGQGPKLLIQFQNNGVVDDSQLPKDRFSAERLKGVDSTLKIQPAKLEDSAVYLCASSFGLAISYEQYFGPGTRLTVT.

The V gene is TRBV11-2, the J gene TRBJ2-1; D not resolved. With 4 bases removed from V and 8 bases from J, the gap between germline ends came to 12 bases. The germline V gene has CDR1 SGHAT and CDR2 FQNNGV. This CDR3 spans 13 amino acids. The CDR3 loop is CASSSRAIHEQFF. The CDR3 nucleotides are TGTGCCAGCAGCTCCCGCGCCATCCATGAGCAGTTCTTC. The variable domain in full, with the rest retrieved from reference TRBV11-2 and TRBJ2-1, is EAGVAQSPRYKIIEKRQSVAFWCNPISGHATLYWYQQILGQGPKLLIQFQNNGVVDDSQLPKDRFSAERLKGVDSTLKIQPAKLEDSAVYLCASSSRAIHEQFFGPGTRLTVL.

The CDR3 nucleotides are TGTGCCAGCTCACCACCAGTGGGCCGCACAGATACGCAGTATTTT. It translates to CASSPPVGRTDTQYF. J is TRBJ2-3 and V is TRBV18; no reliable D call. V dropped 0 bases and J dropped 1 base, with 8 bases sitting between them. CDR3 length: 15 amino acids. Germline CDR1 reads KGHSH; CDR2 reads LQKENI.

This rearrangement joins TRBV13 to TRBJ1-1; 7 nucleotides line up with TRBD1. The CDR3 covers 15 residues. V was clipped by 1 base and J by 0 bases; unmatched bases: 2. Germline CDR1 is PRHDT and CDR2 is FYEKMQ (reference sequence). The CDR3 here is CASSLEGQMNTEAFF. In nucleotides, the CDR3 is TGTGCCAGCAGCTTAGAGGGACAGATGAACACTGAAGCTTTCTTT.

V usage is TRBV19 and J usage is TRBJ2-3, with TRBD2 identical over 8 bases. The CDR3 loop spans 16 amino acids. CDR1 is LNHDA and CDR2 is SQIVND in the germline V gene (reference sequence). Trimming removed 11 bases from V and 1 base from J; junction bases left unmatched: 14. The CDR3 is CAPVREGGGGTDTQYF. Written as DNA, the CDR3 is TGTGCCCCTGTCCGGGAGGGAGGGGGAGGCACAGATACGCAGTATTTT.

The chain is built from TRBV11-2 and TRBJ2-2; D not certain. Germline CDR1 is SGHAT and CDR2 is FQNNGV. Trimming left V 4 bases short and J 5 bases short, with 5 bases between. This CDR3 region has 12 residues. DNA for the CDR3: TGTGCCAGCAGCTCCCCTACCGGGGAGCTGTTTTTT. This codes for CASSSPTGELFF.

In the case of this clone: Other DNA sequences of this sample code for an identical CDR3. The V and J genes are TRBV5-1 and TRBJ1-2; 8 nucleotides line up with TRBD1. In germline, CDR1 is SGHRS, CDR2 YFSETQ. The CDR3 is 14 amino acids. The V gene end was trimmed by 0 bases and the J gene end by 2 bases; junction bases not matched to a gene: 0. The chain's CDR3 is CASSLGQGNYGYTF. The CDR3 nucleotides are TGCGCCAGCAGCTTGGGACAGGGGAACTATGGCTACACCTTC.

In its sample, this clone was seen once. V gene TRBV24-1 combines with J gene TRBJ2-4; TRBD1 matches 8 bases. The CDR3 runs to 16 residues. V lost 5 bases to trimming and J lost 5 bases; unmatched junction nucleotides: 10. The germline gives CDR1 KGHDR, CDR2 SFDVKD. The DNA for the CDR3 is TGTGCCACCAGTGGTCTCACCGGGACAGGAGAAAACATTCAGTACTTC. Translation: CATSGLTGTGENIQYF.

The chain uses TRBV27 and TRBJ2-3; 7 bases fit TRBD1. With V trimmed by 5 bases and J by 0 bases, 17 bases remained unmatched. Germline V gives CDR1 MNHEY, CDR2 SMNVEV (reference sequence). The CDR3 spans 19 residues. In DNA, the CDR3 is TGTGCCAGCAGTGGTGGAAGTAGGGGGCGGTTAATGAGCACAGATACGCAGTATTTT. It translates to CASSGGSRGRLMSTDTQYF.

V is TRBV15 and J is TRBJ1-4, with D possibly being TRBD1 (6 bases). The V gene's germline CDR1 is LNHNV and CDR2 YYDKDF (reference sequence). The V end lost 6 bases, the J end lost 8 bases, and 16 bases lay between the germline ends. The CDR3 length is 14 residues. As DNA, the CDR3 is TGTGCCACCAGGAGGGGGATCGGGAACGAAAAACTGTTTTTT. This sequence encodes CATRRGIGNEKLFF. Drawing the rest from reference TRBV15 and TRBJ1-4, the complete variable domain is DAMVIQNPRYQVTQFGKPVTLSCSQTLNHNVMYWYQQKSSQAPKLLFHYYDKDFNNEADTPDNFQSRRPNTSFCFLDIRSPGLGDTAMYLCATRRGIGNEKLFFGSGTQLSVL.

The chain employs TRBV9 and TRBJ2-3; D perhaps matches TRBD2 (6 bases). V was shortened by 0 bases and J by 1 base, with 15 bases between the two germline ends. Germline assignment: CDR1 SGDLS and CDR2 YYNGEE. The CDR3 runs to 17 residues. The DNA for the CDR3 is TGTGCCAGCAGCGTAGTGGACGGGAGCGGAGGCACAGATACGCAGTATTTT. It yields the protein CASSVVDGSGGTDTQYF.

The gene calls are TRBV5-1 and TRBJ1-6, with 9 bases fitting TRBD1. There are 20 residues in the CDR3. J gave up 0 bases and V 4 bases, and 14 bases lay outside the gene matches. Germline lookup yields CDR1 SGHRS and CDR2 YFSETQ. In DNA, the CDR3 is TGCGCCAGCAGCGTTTCCGGGACAGGGAGTTGGGGCTCCTATAATTCACCCCTCCACTTT. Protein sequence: CASSVSGTGSWGSYNSPLHF.